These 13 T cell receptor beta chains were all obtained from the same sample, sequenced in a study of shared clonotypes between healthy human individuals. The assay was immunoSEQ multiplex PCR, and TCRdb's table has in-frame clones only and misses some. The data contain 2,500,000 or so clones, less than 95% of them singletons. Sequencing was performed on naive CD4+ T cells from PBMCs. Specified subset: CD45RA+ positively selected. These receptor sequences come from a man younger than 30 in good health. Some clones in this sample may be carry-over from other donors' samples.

The CDR3 nucleotides read TGTGCCAGCAGCTTGAGAGAGGGGACAGATACGCAGTATTTT. As protein: CASSLREGTDTQYF. The chain joins TRBV11-2 to TRBJ2-3; D tentatively reads TRBD1 or TRBD2 (5 bases each). V gave up 3 bases and J gave up 3 bases, with 10 bases separating them. This CDR3 region has 14 residues. Germline CDR1 SGHAT, CDR2 FQNNGV.

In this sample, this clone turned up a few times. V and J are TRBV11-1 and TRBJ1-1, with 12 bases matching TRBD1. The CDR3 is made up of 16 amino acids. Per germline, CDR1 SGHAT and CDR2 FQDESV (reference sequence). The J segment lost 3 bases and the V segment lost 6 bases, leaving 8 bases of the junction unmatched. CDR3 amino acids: CASSPRDRGLHTEAFF. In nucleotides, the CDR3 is TGTGCCAGCAGTCCTCGGGACAGGGGGCTGCACACTGAAGCTTTCTTT.

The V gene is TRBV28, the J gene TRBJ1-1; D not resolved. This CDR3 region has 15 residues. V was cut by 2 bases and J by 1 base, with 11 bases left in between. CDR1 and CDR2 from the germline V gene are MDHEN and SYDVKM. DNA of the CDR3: TGTGCCAGCAGTTTAAGTCCAGCCCGGAACACTGAAGCTTTCTTT. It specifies CASSLSPARNTEAFF.

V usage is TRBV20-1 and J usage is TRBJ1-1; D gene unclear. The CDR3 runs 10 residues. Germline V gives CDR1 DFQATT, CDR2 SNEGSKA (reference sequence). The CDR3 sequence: CSLPRKEAFF. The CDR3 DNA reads TGCAGCCTCCCTCGTAAGGAAGCTTTCTTT.

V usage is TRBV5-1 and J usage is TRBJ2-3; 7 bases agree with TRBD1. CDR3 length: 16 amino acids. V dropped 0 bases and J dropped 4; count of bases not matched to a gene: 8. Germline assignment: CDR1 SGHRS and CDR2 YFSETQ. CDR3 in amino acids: CASSLAVDRRADTQYF. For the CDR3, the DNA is TGCGCCAGCAGCTTGGCCGTGGACAGGCGTGCAGATACGCAGTATTTT.

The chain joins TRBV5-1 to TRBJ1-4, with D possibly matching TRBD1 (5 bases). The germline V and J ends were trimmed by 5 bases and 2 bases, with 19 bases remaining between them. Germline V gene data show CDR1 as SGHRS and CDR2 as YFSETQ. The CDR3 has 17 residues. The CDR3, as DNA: TGCGCCAGCAGTCCCCGTGGGGGGTCAGGCACTAATGAAAAACTGTTTTTT. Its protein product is CASSPRGGSGTNEKLFF.

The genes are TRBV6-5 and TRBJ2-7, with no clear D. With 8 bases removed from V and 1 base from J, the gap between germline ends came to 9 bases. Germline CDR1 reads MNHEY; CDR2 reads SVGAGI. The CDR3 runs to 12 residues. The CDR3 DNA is TGTGCCAGCGGGCAAGGGTCCTACGAGCAGTACTTC. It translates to CASGQGSYEQYF.

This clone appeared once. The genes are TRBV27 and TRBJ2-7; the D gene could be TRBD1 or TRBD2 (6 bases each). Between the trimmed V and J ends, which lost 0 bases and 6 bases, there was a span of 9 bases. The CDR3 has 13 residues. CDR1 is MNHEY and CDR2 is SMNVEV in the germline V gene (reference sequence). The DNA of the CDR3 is TGTGCCAGCAGTTTATCTGGGGGGCCCGAGCAGTACTTC. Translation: CASSLSGGPEQYF.

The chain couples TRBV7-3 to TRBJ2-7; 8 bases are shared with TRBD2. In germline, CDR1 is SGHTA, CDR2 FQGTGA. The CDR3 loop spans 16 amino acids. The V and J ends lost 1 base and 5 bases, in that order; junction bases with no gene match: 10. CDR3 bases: TGTGCCAGCAGCTTAAGGGTAGCGGGATCCGCCCACGAGCAGTACTTC. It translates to CASSLRVAGSAHEQYF.

The CDR3 region is CASGLAGYGEQFF. The CDR3 coding sequence is TGTGCCAGTGGACTAGCGGGCTATGGCGAGCAGTTCTTC. This chain links TRBV7-3 with TRBJ2-1, with 11 bases fitting TRBD2. CDR3 length: 13 residues. The germline V gene has CDR1 SGHTA and CDR2 FQGTGA. V was pared by 9 bases and J by 10 bases, with 8 bases of the junction left unmatched.

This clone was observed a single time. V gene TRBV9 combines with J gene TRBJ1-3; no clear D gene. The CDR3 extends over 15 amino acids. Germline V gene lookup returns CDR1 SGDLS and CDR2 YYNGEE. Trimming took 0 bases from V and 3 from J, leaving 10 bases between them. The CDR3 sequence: CASSVGKEYGNTIYF. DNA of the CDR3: TGTGCCAGCAGCGTAGGGAAGGAGTATGGAAACACCATATATTTT. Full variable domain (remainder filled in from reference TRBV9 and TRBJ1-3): DSGVTQTPKHLITATGQRVTLRCSPRSGDLSVYWYQQSLDQGLQFLIQYYNGEERAKGNILERFSAQQFPDLHSELNLSSLELGDSALYFCASSVGKEYGNTIYFGEGSWLTVV.

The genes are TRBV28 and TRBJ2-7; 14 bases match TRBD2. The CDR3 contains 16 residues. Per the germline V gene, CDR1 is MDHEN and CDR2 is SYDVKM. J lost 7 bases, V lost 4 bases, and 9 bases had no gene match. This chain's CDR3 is CASSSRGTSGSMEQYF. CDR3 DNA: TGTGCCAGCAGTTCACGAGGGACTAGCGGGAGTATGGAGCAGTACTTC.

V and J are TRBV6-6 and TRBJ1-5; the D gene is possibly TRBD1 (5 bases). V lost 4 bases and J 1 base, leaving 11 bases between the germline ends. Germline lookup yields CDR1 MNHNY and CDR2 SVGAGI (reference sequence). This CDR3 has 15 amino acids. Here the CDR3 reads CASSFPGTSNQPQHF. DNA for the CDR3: TGTGCCAGCAGTTTCCCCGGGACGAGCAATCAGCCCCAGCATTTT.